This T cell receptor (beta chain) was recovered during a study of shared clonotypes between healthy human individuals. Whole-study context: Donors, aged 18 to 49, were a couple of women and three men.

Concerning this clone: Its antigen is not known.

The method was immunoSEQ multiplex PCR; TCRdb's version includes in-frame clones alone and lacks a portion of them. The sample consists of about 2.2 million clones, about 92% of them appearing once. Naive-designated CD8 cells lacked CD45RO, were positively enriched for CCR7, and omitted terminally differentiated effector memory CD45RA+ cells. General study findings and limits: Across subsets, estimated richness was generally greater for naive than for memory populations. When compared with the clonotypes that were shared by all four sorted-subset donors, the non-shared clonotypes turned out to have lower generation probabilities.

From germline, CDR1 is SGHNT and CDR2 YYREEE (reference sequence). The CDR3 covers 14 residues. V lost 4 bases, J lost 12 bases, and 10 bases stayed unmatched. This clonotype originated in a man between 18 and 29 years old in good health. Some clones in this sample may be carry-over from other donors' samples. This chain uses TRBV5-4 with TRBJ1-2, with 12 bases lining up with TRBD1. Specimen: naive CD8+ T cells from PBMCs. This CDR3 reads CASSGGQGAYLDTF. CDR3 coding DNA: TGTGCCAGCAGCGGGGGACAGGGGGCATATTTGGACACCTTC.